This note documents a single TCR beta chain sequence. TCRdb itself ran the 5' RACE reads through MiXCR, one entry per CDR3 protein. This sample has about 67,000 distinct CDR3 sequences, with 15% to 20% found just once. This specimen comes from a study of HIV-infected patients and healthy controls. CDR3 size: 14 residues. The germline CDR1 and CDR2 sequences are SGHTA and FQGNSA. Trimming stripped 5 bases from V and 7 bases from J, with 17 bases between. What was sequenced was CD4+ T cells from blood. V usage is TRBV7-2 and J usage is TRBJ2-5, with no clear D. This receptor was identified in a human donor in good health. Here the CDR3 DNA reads TGTGCCAGCAGCCCCCCGGAGCCCGGTGCGACCCAGTACTTC. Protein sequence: CASSPPEPGATQYF.